The 8 T cell receptor beta chains reported below all come from one sample, sequenced in a study of blood T cells in healthy people across ages. A J-beta primer mix and a sample-barcoded 5' primer were used in a second PCR of roughly 6 to 12 cycles. TCRdb reprocessed the 5' RACE reads with MiXCR, giving one entry per CDR3 protein. The sample consists of some 900,000 distinct CDR3 sequences, under 35% of them appearing once. Sequenced sample: blood. The receptors stem from a woman of 80 years or more in good health.

This clonotype was counted ten times or more. The genes are TRBV18 and TRBJ1-2, with 8 bases lining up with TRBD1. This CDR3 comprises 12 residues. With V trimmed by 3 bases and J by 7 bases, 1 base remained unmatched. Germline V gives CDR1 KGHSH, CDR2 LQKENI. Here the CDR3 reads CASSPTGVGYTF. CDR3 sequence (DNA): TGTGCCAGCTCACCGACAGGGGTTGGCTACACCTTC.

To note about this clonotype: A read error may explain this, as a much larger clone is one base away. The rearrangement joins TRBV3-1 to TRBJ2-7; a possible D gene is TRBD2 (6 bases). Germline V gene lookup returns CDR1 LGHDT and CDR2 YNNKEL (reference sequence). This CDR3 region has 16 residues. V lost 0 bases, J lost 0 bases, and 12 bases lay in between. CDR3 bases: TGTGCCAGCAGCCAAGAAGCGGGTGAAGTCTCCTACGAGCAGTACTTC. Protein: CASSQEAGEVSYEQYF.

This clonotype was seen repeatedly, ten times or more. This chain connects TRBV6-6 to TRBJ1-2; 7 nucleotides match TRBD1. V lost 4 bases, J lost 4 bases, and 3 bases stayed unmatched. The CDR3 sequence is 13 residues long. Per germline, CDR1 MNHNY and CDR2 SVGAGI (reference sequence). CDR3 sequence (DNA): TGTGCCAGCAGTTGGGACAGCACCTATGGCTACACCTTC. The encoded protein is CASSWDSTYGYTF.

V gene TRBV9 combines with J gene TRBJ2-5; 9 bases agree with TRBD1. This CDR3 has 16 residues. CDR1 and CDR2 (germline): SGDLS, YYNGEE. V lost 0 bases and J lost 5; bases outside the gene matches: 8. This chain's CDR3 is CASSVGVGQGTETQYF. CDR3 bases: TGTGCCAGCAGCGTAGGCGTCGGACAGGGGACGGAGACCCAGTACTTC.

This clonotype was seen many times. The chain recombines TRBV6-6 with TRBJ2-7, with D possibly being TRBD2 (6 bases). With 6 bases removed from V and 4 bases from J, the gap between germline ends came to 16 bases. CDR1 is MNHNY and CDR2 is SVGAGI in the germline V gene (reference sequence). This CDR3 region has 14 residues. CDR3 coding DNA: TGTGCCAGCAGCCCTGGGGGGTATGAGTACGAGCAGTACTTC. Protein: CASSPGGYEYEQYF.

This clonotype turned up a few times. The rearrangement joins TRBV24-1 to TRBJ1-5; D call uncertain. This CDR3 spans 15 amino acids. The ends were cut back, 5 bases at V and 6 bases at J, with 16 bases in the middle. The V gene's germline CDR1 is KGHDR and CDR2 SFDVKD. CDR3 residues: CATSAADGSFQPQHF. The CDR3 bases are TGTGCCACCAGTGCCGCCGACGGCTCCTTTCAGCCCCAGCATTTT.

This clonotype has just one count. Given a much more abundant clone one base away, this may be a read error. The V call is TRBV2, the J call TRBJ2-5, with a weak D call TRBD2 (6 bases). The ends were cut back, 11 bases at V and 2 bases at J, with 18 bases in the middle. This CDR3 spans 14 amino acids. The V gene's germline CDR1 is SNHLY and CDR2 FYNNEI. Written as DNA, the CDR3 is TGTGCCTGGACTATGGTAGAGAGACAAGAGACCCAGTACTTC. Encoded protein: CAWTMVERQETQYF.

There are a few counts of this clonotype. A far larger clone is one nucleotide away, so this likely arose from a read error. The rearrangement joins TRBV9 to TRBJ2-3; D unresolved. Looked up from germline, CDR1 is SGDLS and CDR2 is YYNGEE. This CDR3 region has 12 residues. The CDR3: CASSVGTDTRYF. In DNA, the CDR3 is TGTGCCAGCAGCGTAGGCACAGATACGCGGTATTTT.